This T cell receptor (beta chain) emerged from a study of cytomegalovirus exposure and HLA in healthy donors. In the PCR, 60 Vbeta and 13 Jbeta primers were used. Profiled with immunoSEQ multiplex PCR; TCRdb holds only in-frame clones, not every one. The profile shows roughly 120,000 clones, roughly two thirds of them singletons. Study-level results: Later work associated 16,951 TCR beta sequences with HLA alleles at 0.05 false discovery rate.

CDR1 SGHRS and CDR2 YFSETQ come from the germline V gene. This CDR3 has 15 residues. Trimming took 1 base from V and 3 from J, leaving 13 bases between them. A remark on this clone: Its target is not known.

The TCR was taken from a man aged 40-49 years in good health and CMV-seronegative. Sample: PBMCs. The chain employs TRBV5-1 and TRBJ1-1, with no clear D. CDR3 in amino acids: CASSLRGQSDTEAFF. CDR3 nucleotides: TGCGCCAGCAGCTTGAGAGGTCAGTCGGACACTGAAGCTTTCTTT.